This is a list of T cell receptor beta chains from one sample in a study of shared clonotypes between healthy human individuals. Generated by immunoSEQ multiplex PCR, the TCRdb table keeps only in-frame clones and is missing some. The repertoire has roughly 1,500,000 clones, around 98% of them found once; the top ten carry roughly 0.4%. The sample consisted of naive CD4+ T cells sorted from blood. These TCRs come from a man between 25 and 39 years old in good health. CDR3s include the opening cysteine and the closing phenylalanine or tryptophan. D genes are given only for firm matches. Not every row has a clone size; where given, it reads once, few, many or a size class.

cdr3_aa cdr3_nt j_call d_call clone_size v_call
CASSFVPSNTDTQYF TGCGCCAGCAGCTTTGTACCCAGCAACACAGATACGCAGTATTTT TRBJ2-3 . . TRBV5-1
CASSSGRPNQPQHF TGTGCCAGCAGCTCAGGACGACCCAATCAGCCCCAGCATTTT TRBJ1-5 . . TRBV7-9
CASSRTALLRDEQYF TGTGCCAGTAGTAGGACAGCACTCCTTCGTGACGAGCAGTACTTC TRBJ2-7 . . TRBV19
CASIRSTGVIYGYTF TGTGCCAGCATCCGATCGACAGGGGTTATTTATGGCTACACCTTC TRBJ1-2 TRBD1 . TRBV2
CASSLEVGFATEQYF TGTGCCAGCAGCTTGGAGGTCGGTTTTGCGACCGAGCAGTACTTC TRBJ2-7 . . TRBV5-4
CASSPWASGPRNIQYF TGTGCCAGCTCACCATGGGCTAGCGGGCCCAGAAACATTCAGTACTTC TRBJ2-4 TRBD2 . TRBV18
CASSWAGQGAYGYTF TGTGCCAGCAGTTGGGCCGGTCAGGGTGCCTATGGCTACACCTTC TRBJ1-2 . . TRBV28
CASSWGPTIYGYTF TGCGCCAGCAGCTGGGGACCGACCATCTATGGCTACACCTTC TRBJ1-2 . . TRBV5-1
CAISESRVNQPQHF TGTGCCATCAGTGAGAGTAGGGTAAATCAGCCCCAGCATTTT TRBJ1-5 . once TRBV10-3
CASSAVLAGVNNEQFF TGCGCCAGCAGCGCCGTACTAGCGGGAGTGAACAATGAGCAGTTCTTC TRBJ2-1 TRBD2 . TRBV5-1
CASSLEVDTEAFF TGTGCCAGCAGCTTAGAGGTCGACACTGAAGCTTTCTTT TRBJ1-1 . . TRBV7-9
CASSFYSKETQYF TGTGCCAGCAGCTTTTACAGTAAAGAGACCCAGTACTTC TRBJ2-5 . . TRBV14
CASSSGYLNTEAFF TGTGCCAGTAGTAGCGGATACTTGAACACTGAAGCTTTCTTT TRBJ1-1 . . TRBV19
CASSYPGDRGFEQYF TGCGCCAGCTCCTATCCCGGGGACAGGGGATTCGAGCAGTACTTC TRBJ2-7 TRBD1 once TRBV23-1
CASRSGDSDTQYF TGCGCCAGCAGATCGGGGGATTCAGATACGCAGTATTTT TRBJ2-3 . . TRBV5-1
CASSLASAGFGYEQYF TGTGCCAGCAGCTTGGCCTCGGCAGGGTTTGGCTACGAGCAGTACTTC TRBJ2-7 . . TRBV5-4
CASSLNQGSSTDTQYF TGTGCCAGCAGCTTGAACCAGGGCAGTAGCACAGATACGCAGTATTTT TRBJ2-3 . . TRBV5-5
CASSLSNYGYTF TGTGCCAGCAGCTTGAGTAACTATGGCTACACCTTC TRBJ1-2 . . TRBV5-5
CASSSSPSTRKPLYGYTF TGTGCCAGCAGCTCATCCCCCAGTACACGGAAGCCGCTCTATGGCTACACCTTC TRBJ1-2 . . TRBV7-2
CSARLVYEQYF TGCAGTGCTAGACTAGTCTACGAGCAGTACTTC TRBJ2-7 . . TRBV20-1
CASSYIGQMNTEAFF TGTGCCAGCAGTTACATCGGACAGATGAACACTGAAGCTTTCTTT TRBJ1-1 . . TRBV6-6
CASSLVGTGDIQYF TGCGCCAGCAGCTTGGTCGGGACAGGTGACATTCAGTACTTC TRBJ2-4 TRBD1 . TRBV5-1
CASSEYYGIEQFF TGTGCCAGCAGTGAATACTACGGGATTGAGCAGTTCTTC TRBJ2-1 . . TRBV6-1
CASARLGTGGAYTEAFF TGTGCCAGCGCTAGATTGGGGACAGGGGGGGCTTACACTGAAGCTTTCTTT TRBJ1-1 TRBD1 . TRBV7-9
CASSPPSGGFNEQFF TGTGCCAGCTCACCACCTTCGGGAGGGTTCAATGAGCAGTTCTTC TRBJ2-1 TRBD2 . TRBV18